A selection of T cell receptor beta chains follows, all from one sample in a study of beta chain features in type 1 diabetes. Profiled with immunoSEQ multiplex PCR; TCRdb holds only in-frame clones, not every one. The repertoire includes 300,000 to 350,000 clones, approximately 9.9% of them detected once, and 1% sits in the top ten. The sequenced sample consisted of central memory CD4+ T cells from blood. The receptor set was obtained from a man younger than 40 with type 1 diabetes. Each CDR3 is given with its conserved first and last residue. Each record gives: CDR3 length, V gene, D gene, J gene, clone size, CDR3 DNA, CDR3 protein. The D gene is left open where the match is weak. Clone sizes are given selectively: once, few, many, or a class where the clone is expanded.

CDR3 length: 12
V gene: TRBV6-5
D gene: -
J gene: TRBJ2-3
clone size: -
CDR3 DNA: TGTGCCAGCAGAGACGGGACAGATACGCAGTATTTT
CDR3 protein: CASRDGTDTQYF

CDR3 length: 15
V gene: TRBV7-9
D gene: -
J gene: TRBJ2-3
clone size: -
CDR3 DNA: TGTGCCAGCAGCCCCGGGGTCCAGAGCACAGATACGCAGTATTTT
CDR3 protein: CASSPGVQSTDTQYF

CDR3 length: 13
V gene: TRBV18
D gene: -
J gene: TRBJ2-5
clone size: -
CDR3 DNA: TGTGCCAGCAGCCCGCCGGGAGTACAGACCCAGTACTTC
CDR3 protein: CASSPPGVQTQYF

CDR3 length: 11
V gene: TRBV30
D gene: -
J gene: TRBJ2-5
clone size: -
CDR3 DNA: TGTGCCTGGGGGGCACAAGAGACCCAGTACTTC
CDR3 protein: CAWGAQETQYF

CDR3 length: 14
V gene: TRBV27
D gene: -
J gene: TRBJ2-5
clone size: few
CDR3 DNA: TGTGCCAGCGGGAAAGTTGACCACCAAGAGACCCAGTACTTC
CDR3 protein: CASGKVDHQETQYF

CDR3 length: 14
V gene: TRBV4-3
D gene: -
J gene: TRBJ1-4
clone size: few
CDR3 DNA: TGCGCCAGCAGACTGGGCCCAACTTTCGGAAAACTGTTTTTT
CDR3 protein: CASRLGPTFGKLFF

CDR3 length: 16
V gene: TRBV15
D gene: TRBD1
J gene: TRBJ1-6
clone size: -
CDR3 DNA: TGTGCCACCAGCAGAGTCCCGCAGGGGGCCAGATCACCCCTCCACTTT
CDR3 protein: CATSRVPQGARSPLHF

CDR3 length: 16
V gene: TRBV18
D gene: -
J gene: TRBJ2-1
clone size: -
CDR3 DNA: TGTGCCAGCTCACCTGGTCCTGGGGCTGGCCCCAATGAGCAGTTCTTC
CDR3 protein: CASSPGPGAGPNEQFF

CDR3 length: 13
V gene: TRBV5-4
D gene: -
J gene: TRBJ2-3
clone size: -
CDR3 DNA: TGTGCCAGCAGCTTGAGGGGGGCAGATACGCAGTATTTT
CDR3 protein: CASSLRGADTQYF

CDR3 length: 15
V gene: TRBV6-1
D gene: -
J gene: TRBJ2-3
clone size: few
CDR3 DNA: TGTGCCAGCAGTGAAGTTGGGGGGCCGCGAGATACGCAGTATTTT
CDR3 protein: CASSEVGGPRDTQYF

CDR3 length: 14
V gene: TRBV6-5
D gene: TRBD1
J gene: TRBJ1-1
clone size: few
CDR3 DNA: TGTGCCAGCAGTTCCTTAGACAGGGCCAGTGAAGCTTTCTTT
CDR3 protein: CASSSLDRASEAFF

CDR3 length: 13
V gene: TRBV5-1
D gene: -
J gene: TRBJ2-1
clone size: few
CDR3 DNA: TGCGCCAGCAGCTTGCAGGAGTACAATGAGCAGTTCTTC
CDR3 protein: CASSLQEYNEQFF

CDR3 length: 12
V gene: TRBV10-3
D gene: -
J gene: TRBJ1-1
clone size: many
CDR3 DNA: TGTGCCATCAGTGACCAAAACACTGAAGCTTTCTTT
CDR3 protein: CAISDQNTEAFF

CDR3 length: 16
V gene: TRBV28
D gene: -
J gene: TRBJ2-6
clone size: -
CDR3 DNA: TGTGCCAGCAAATTCTCCCCCGGGTCAGGGGCCAACGTCCTGACTTTC
CDR3 protein: CASKFSPGSGANVLTF

CDR3 length: 16
V gene: TRBV7-2
D gene: -
J gene: TRBJ2-4
clone size: few
CDR3 DNA: TGTGCCAGCAGCTTAGGGCAGGGGATGGACAAAAACATTCAGTACTTC
CDR3 protein: CASSLGQGMDKNIQYF

CDR3 length: 16
V gene: TRBV5-6
D gene: -
J gene: TRBJ2-3
clone size: -
CDR3 DNA: TGTGCCAGCAGCTTGGCAGTCCAAGCGAGCACAGATACGCAGTATTTT
CDR3 protein: CASSLAVQASTDTQYF

CDR3 length: 15
V gene: TRBV6-5
D gene: -
J gene: TRBJ2-1
clone size: few
CDR3 DNA: TGTGCCAGCCATGAGGGGGGGTCAAGGTTGGATGAGCAGTTCTTC
CDR3 protein: CASHEGGSRLDEQFF

CDR3 length: 15
V gene: TRBV7-2
D gene: -
J gene: TRBJ2-4
clone size: few
CDR3 DNA: TGTGCCAGCAGCTTAGCTTACGGCCGAGAAAACATTCAGTACTTC
CDR3 protein: CASSLAYGRENIQYF

CDR3 length: 11
V gene: TRBV5-6
D gene: -
J gene: TRBJ1-4
clone size: -
CDR3 DNA: TGTGCCAGCAGCTCCGATGAAAAACTGTTTTTT
CDR3 protein: CASSSDEKLFF

CDR3 length: 14
V gene: TRBV2
D gene: -
J gene: TRBJ2-3
clone size: -
CDR3 DNA: TGTGCCAGCAGACGCATCGCAGACACAGATACGCAGTATTTT
CDR3 protein: CASRRIADTDTQYF

CDR3 length: 13
V gene: TRBV10-3
D gene: TRBD1
J gene: TRBJ1-4
clone size: -
CDR3 DNA: TGTGCCATCAACGGCAGGGGGGGTGAAAAACTGTTTTTT
CDR3 protein: CAINGRGGEKLFF

CDR3 length: 14
V gene: TRBV13
D gene: -
J gene: TRBJ1-4
clone size: -
CDR3 DNA: TGTGCCAGCAGCTTAGGTACAACTAATGAAAAACTGTTTTTT
CDR3 protein: CASSLGTTNEKLFF

CDR3 length: 18
V gene: TRBV9
D gene: TRBD1
J gene: TRBJ1-6
clone size: -
CDR3 DNA: TGTGCCAGCAGCCCAACCCTTGGGGACAGCTCCTATAATTCACCCCTCCACTTT
CDR3 protein: CASSPTLGDSSYNSPLHF

CDR3 length: 16
V gene: TRBV11-2
D gene: TRBD2
J gene: TRBJ2-1
clone size: few
CDR3 DNA: TGTGCCAGCAGCTCCCTAGCGGGGGACTCCTACAATGAGCAGTTCTTC
CDR3 protein: CASSSLAGDSYNEQFF

CDR3 length: 16
V gene: TRBV11-2
D gene: -
J gene: TRBJ1-6
clone size: few
CDR3 DNA: TGTGCCAGCAGCTTAGCAGGCACTATCTATAATTCACCCCTCCACTTT
CDR3 protein: CASSLAGTIYNSPLHF

CDR3 length: 13
V gene: TRBV7-9
D gene: -
J gene: TRBJ1-1
clone size: few
CDR3 DNA: TGTGCCAGCAGCTTATCTCCCGGAGGCGAAGCTTTCTTT
CDR3 protein: CASSLSPGGEAFF

CDR3 length: 15
V gene: TRBV7-9
D gene: -
J gene: TRBJ1-5
clone size: few
CDR3 DNA: TGTGCCAGCAGCTTACTGCCAGGGGCGGATCAGCCCCAGCATTTT
CDR3 protein: CASSLLPGADQPQHF

CDR3 length: 16
V gene: TRBV27
D gene: -
J gene: TRBJ1-1
clone size: -
CDR3 DNA: TGTGCCAGCAGTTTATCCGGACCCGGGCGGAGAACTGAAGCTTTCTTT
CDR3 protein: CASSLSGPGRRTEAFF

CDR3 length: 15
V gene: TRBV9
D gene: -
J gene: TRBJ2-3
clone size: -
CDR3 DNA: TGTGCCAGCAGCGCCGGGACACCGCTGGGAGATACGCAGTATTTT
CDR3 protein: CASSAGTPLGDTQYF

CDR3 length: 16
V gene: TRBV5-8
D gene: TRBD2
J gene: TRBJ2-5
clone size: -
CDR3 DNA: TGTGCCAGCAGCTTAGTAGGGACTAGCGGTCAAGAGACCCAGTACTTC
CDR3 protein: CASSLVGTSGQETQYF

CDR3 length: 20
V gene: TRBV2
D gene: -
J gene: TRBJ2-5
clone size: -
CDR3 DNA: TGTGCCAGCAGTGTCCCAAGCCGGGCCCCCCCTCGGGCCAACCAAGAGACCCAGTACTTC
CDR3 protein: CASSVPSRAPPRANQETQYF

CDR3 length: 15
V gene: TRBV4-3
D gene: -
J gene: TRBJ2-5
clone size: -
CDR3 DNA: TGCGCCAGCAGCCAAGAACTCACCGAGGGCGAGACCCAGTACTTC
CDR3 protein: CASSQELTEGETQYF

CDR3 length: 15
V gene: TRBV13
D gene: -
J gene: TRBJ2-4
clone size: few
CDR3 DNA: TGTGCCAGCAGCCCCAGCGGGGGACAGGGAAACATTCAGTACTTC
CDR3 protein: CASSPSGGQGNIQYF

CDR3 length: 14
V gene: TRBV7-2
D gene: -
J gene: TRBJ2-1
clone size: few
CDR3 DNA: TGTGCCAGCAGCTTACGCCGGGACCTCAATGAGCAGTTCTTC
CDR3 protein: CASSLRRDLNEQFF

CDR3 length: 14
V gene: TRBV28
D gene: -
J gene: TRBJ1-2
clone size: -
CDR3 DNA: TGTGCCAGCAGTTTATCGGGGGGTAACTATGGCTACACCTTC
CDR3 protein: CASSLSGGNYGYTF

CDR3 length: 12
V gene: TRBV29-1
D gene: -
J gene: TRBJ1-2
clone size: -
CDR3 DNA: TGCAGCGTTGGGGACACTAACTATGGCTACACCTTC
CDR3 protein: CSVGDTNYGYTF

CDR3 length: 15
V gene: TRBV7-2
D gene: -
J gene: TRBJ2-7
clone size: few
CDR3 DNA: TGTGCCAGCAGCAAAGTTAAGGGTGAGGCCTACGAGCAGTACTTC
CDR3 protein: CASSKVKGEAYEQYF

CDR3 length: 16
V gene: TRBV27
D gene: TRBD2
J gene: TRBJ2-3
clone size: few
CDR3 DNA: TGTGCCAGCAGTTTTTTACGGGGGGGCCCCGCAGATACGCAGTATTTT
CDR3 protein: CASSFLRGGPADTQYF

CDR3 length: 14
V gene: TRBV5-1
D gene: -
J gene: TRBJ2-3
clone size: -
CDR3 DNA: TGCGCCAGCAGCTTGGAAGCGGGCACAGATACGCAGTATTTT
CDR3 protein: CASSLEAGTDTQYF

CDR3 length: 17
V gene: TRBV19
D gene: -
J gene: TRBJ2-4
clone size: -
CDR3 DNA: TGTGCCAGTAGCCCTAACCCCGGCACGCGGAATCAAAACATTCAGTACTTC
CDR3 protein: CASSPNPGTRNQNIQYF

CDR3 length: 14
V gene: TRBV7-2
D gene: -
J gene: TRBJ2-3
clone size: few
CDR3 DNA: TGTGCCAGCAGCTTAAAATCGCGTGGAGATACGCAGTATTTT
CDR3 protein: CASSLKSRGDTQYF

CDR3 length: 14
V gene: TRBV10-3
D gene: -
J gene: TRBJ2-7
clone size: -
CDR3 DNA: TGTGCCATCAGGGGCATGGCGGGCTCCTACGAGCAGTACTTC
CDR3 protein: CAIRGMAGSYEQYF

CDR3 length: 16
V gene: TRBV28
D gene: TRBD1
J gene: TRBJ2-2
clone size: few
CDR3 DNA: TGTGCCAGCAGGCCTGACAGGGCCCGATACACCGGGGAGCTGTTTTTT
CDR3 protein: CASRPDRARYTGELFF

CDR3 length: 20
V gene: TRBV28
D gene: TRBD1
J gene: TRBJ1-6
clone size: many
CDR3 DNA: TGTGCCAGCAGTTTATTGAGTTTGGGACAGGCGAGCTCCTATAATTCACCCCTCCACTTT
CDR3 protein: CASSLLSLGQASSYNSPLHF

CDR3 length: 17
V gene: TRBV4-3
D gene: -
J gene: TRBJ1-4
clone size: many
CDR3 DNA: TGCGCCAGCAGCCAAGACCGCTTCAGGGCAAATAATGAAAAACTGTTTTTT
CDR3 protein: CASSQDRFRANNEKLFF

CDR3 length: 14
V gene: TRBV7-2
D gene: -
J gene: TRBJ2-7
clone size: few
CDR3 DNA: TGTGCCAGCAGCTTCGACACAGGATCCTACGAGCAGTACTTC
CDR3 protein: CASSFDTGSYEQYF

CDR3 length: 13
V gene: TRBV5-1
D gene: -
J gene: TRBJ1-1
clone size: -
CDR3 DNA: TGCGCCAGCAGCTCGCAGGTGAACACTGAAGCTTTCTTT
CDR3 protein: CASSSQVNTEAFF

CDR3 length: 13
V gene: TRBV19
D gene: TRBD1
J gene: TRBJ1-2
clone size: few
CDR3 DNA: TGTGCCAGTAGTACTTCTACAGGGGCAGGCTACACCTTC
CDR3 protein: CASSTSTGAGYTF

CDR3 length: 16
V gene: TRBV29-1
D gene: TRBD1
J gene: TRBJ2-2
clone size: many
CDR3 DNA: TGCAGCGTTGAGGCCAGGGACAGACTTAACACCGGGGAGCTGTTTTTT
CDR3 protein: CSVEARDRLNTGELFF

CDR3 length: 13
V gene: TRBV29-1
D gene: -
J gene: TRBJ1-1
clone size: -
CDR3 DNA: TGCAGCGTTGAAGAGGGTGGGGACACTGAAGCTTTCTTT
CDR3 protein: CSVEEGGDTEAFF

CDR3 length: 13
V gene: TRBV30
D gene: -
J gene: TRBJ1-1
clone size: -
CDR3 DNA: TGTGCCTGGAGTGTAGGGGAGAACACTGAAGCTTTCTTT
CDR3 protein: CAWSVGENTEAFF

CDR3 length: 14
V gene: TRBV12-5
D gene: TRBD2
J gene: TRBJ2-3
clone size: -
CDR3 DNA: TGTGCTAGTGGTAAGAGCGGGGTGGCAGATACGCAGTATTTT
CDR3 protein: CASGKSGVADTQYF

CDR3 length: 17
V gene: TRBV7-9
D gene: -
J gene: TRBJ2-3
clone size: many
CDR3 DNA: TGTGCCAGCAGCTTGGGTGGTTGGACCCCAAAGAGTGATACGCAGTATTTT
CDR3 protein: CASSLGGWTPKSDTQYF

CDR3 length: 14
V gene: TRBV11-2
D gene: -
J gene: TRBJ2-3
clone size: few
CDR3 DNA: TGTGCCAGCAGCTTAGACAGAGGCACAGATACGCAGTATTTT
CDR3 protein: CASSLDRGTDTQYF